This T cell receptor (beta chain) was profiled in a study of blood T cells in healthy people across ages. Overall study results and limits: Diversity estimates drawn from one million T cells were deemed underestimates.

The use of a sample-barcoded 5' primer and a J-beta primer mix characterized a second PCR of roughly 7 to 11 cycles. TCRdb recomputed calls from the 5' RACE reads with MiXCR, one row per CDR3 protein. Among 540,000 or so distinct CDR3 sequences listed, about 45% were seen once. Points on this clonotype: Its antigen is not identified.

The CDR3 extends over 18 amino acids. V was cut by 6 bases and J by 2 bases, with 27 bases left in between. The germline V gene encodes CDR1 DFQATT and CDR2 SNEGSKA (reference sequence). The rearrangement uses TRBV20-1 and TRBJ2-3; a weak D match, TRBD2 (6 bases). The sequencing sample was made of blood. This clonotype originated in a man of 80 years or more in good health. The CDR3 coding sequence is TGCAGTGCCCCACCTAATGGAGGGCCCTCCCACCTCACAGATACGCAGTATTTT. Encoded protein: CSAPPNGGPSHLTDTQYF.